The 7 T cell receptor beta chains in this list originate from one sample, sequenced in a study of blood T cell repertoires in COVID-19 (TCRdb year 2020). Libraries were prepared through the immunoSEQ multiplex PCR assay. TCRdb obtained this table from immuneACCESS and retained in-frame rearrangements with V and J assigned. These tables miss some clones; where compared with another copy, unresolved V genes account for less than half of the shortfall, and the remainder is unexplained. A total of fewer than 350,000 clones appear in this sample, 70% to 90% of them only once. The leading ten clones occupy roughly 12% of the sample. Specimen: peripheral blood. These receptor sequences come from a woman aged 25-40 years with COVID-19, enrolled during active disease.

This chain links TRBV6-5 with TRBJ2-2, with 9 positions matching TRBD2. In germline, CDR1 is MNHEY, CDR2 SVGAGI. The CDR3 totals 14 residues. Losses at the gene ends were 7 bases for V and 5 bases for J; bases not matched to a gene: 5. The CDR3 sequence: CASTISGGTGELFF. CDR3 DNA sequence: TGTGCCAGCACCATCAGCGGGGGGACCGGGGAGCTGTTTTTT.

This chain uses TRBV21-1 with TRBJ1-3; the table's D gene call, TRBD1, was not cross checked with the DNA. TRBV21-1 is deemed a pseudogene. The CDR3 is made up of 17 amino acids. The CDR3 coding sequence is TGTGCCAGCAGCAAAGCCTCTGGACATCGGTCTGGAAACACCATATATTTT. Its protein product is CASSKASGHRSGNTIYF.

The chain employs TRBV3-1 (or the pseudogene TRBV3-2) and TRBJ2-1; D gene ambiguous. The CDR3 is 15 residues long. Germline V gene data show CDR1 as LGHDT and CDR2 as YNNKEL (reference sequence). Between the trimmed V and J ends, which lost 0 bases and 3 bases, there was a span of 9 bases. The CDR3 protein is CASSQDPGDYNEQFF. The CDR3 DNA reads as TGTGCCAGCAGCCAAGACCCCGGAGACTACAATGAGCAGTTCTTC.

The chain links TRBV2 to TRBJ1-2, with D perhaps TRBD1 (5 bases). CDR3 length equals 12 residues. The germline V gene has CDR1 SNHLY and CDR2 FYNNEI. The germline V and J ends were trimmed by 4 bases and 2 bases, with 5 bases remaining between them. The CDR3 DNA reads as TGTGCCAGCAGTGGACAGAACTATGGCTACACCTTC. Translation: CASSGQNYGYTF.

CDR3 residues: CASSQRGQAYGYTF. DNA for the CDR3: TGTGCCAGCAGCCAAAGGGGACAGGCCTATGGCTACACCTTC. The chain links TRBV14 to TRBJ1-2; 8 bases line up with TRBD1. V was pared by 2 bases and J by 4 bases, with 3 bases of the junction left unmatched. Germline CDR1 is SGHDN and CDR2 is FVKESK. The CDR3 runs 14 residues.

The chain recombines TRBV7-6 with TRBJ1-5; D remains unclear. Between the trimmed V and J ends, which lost 5 bases and 0 bases, there was a span of 11 bases. This CDR3 contains 15 residues. Germline V lookup: CDR1 SGHVS, CDR2 FNYEAQ. The CDR3 loop reads CASSRRRVSNQPQHF. For the CDR3, the DNA is TGTGCCAGCAGCAGACGGAGGGTTAGCAATCAGCCCCAGCATTTT. The variable domain in full, with the rest retrieved from reference TRBV7-6 and TRBJ1-5, is GAGVSQSPRYKVTKRGQDVALRCDPISGHVSLYWYRQALGQGPEFLTYFNYEAQQDKSGLPNDRFSAERPEGSISTLTIQRTEQRDSAMYRCASSRRRVSNQPQHFGDGTRLSIL.

The V call is TRBV5-4, the J call TRBJ1-1, with D unresolved. The CDR3 consists of 13 residues. V was cut by 1 base and J by 5 bases, with 9 bases left in between. Germline V gene lookup returns CDR1 SGHNT and CDR2 YYREEE (reference sequence). This chain's CDR3 is CASSLIDGTEAFF. Here the CDR3 DNA reads TGTGCCAGCAGCTTGATCGACGGGACTGAAGCTTTCTTT.